Presented here are 18 T cell receptor beta chains from one specimen sequenced in a study of blood T cells in healthy people across ages. A J-beta primer mix and a sample-barcoded 5' primer were used in a second PCR of roughly 6 to 11 cycles. TCRdb re-analysed the 5' RACE reads in MiXCR, keeping a single row per CDR3 protein. The data show around 1,600,000 distinct CDR3 sequences, with approximately 39% seen just once and approximately 4% held by the top ten. Sequencing was carried out using blood. The receptors were gathered from a woman under 30 in good health.

The chain joins TRBV7-6 to TRBJ2-7, with 8 bases identical to TRBD2. Germline CDR1 reads SGHVS; CDR2 reads FNYEAQ. Germline trimming cut 0 bases from V and 7 bases from J; bases unmatched to any gene: 8. The CDR3 sequence is 15 residues long. CDR3 sequence (DNA): TGTGCCAGCAGCTTAGCACTAGCGGAAGAAAATGAGCAGTACTTC. This encodes CASSLALAEENEQYF.

This clonotype was observed a handful of times. V gene TRBV3-1 combines with J gene TRBJ2-1, with TRBD2 matching 10 bases. CDR1 LGHDT and CDR2 YNNKEL come from the germline V gene (reference sequence). The CDR3 sequence is 17 residues long. Trimming took 0 bases from V and 4 from J; bases not matched to a gene: 6. Here the CDR3 reads CASSQDMVAGGYNEQFF. The CDR3 DNA reads as TGTGCCAGCAGCCAAGATATGGTAGCGGGGGGATACAATGAGCAGTTCTTC.

J is TRBJ2-3 and V is TRBV3-1; 7 bases are shared with TRBD2. Trimming removed 0 bases from V and 2 bases from J; junction bases left unmatched: 5. CDR3 length: 16 amino acids. Germline V gene data show CDR1 as LGHDT and CDR2 as YNNKEL (reference sequence). CDR3 DNA: TGTGCCAGCAGCCAAGATGGGCGGGGGATCACAGATACGCAGTATTTT. Translation: CASSQDGRGITDTQYF.

Comment on this clonotype: Its ends do not fully match the called genes, so a read error is possible. This chain uses TRBV6-6 with TRBJ2-7, with 14 positions matching TRBD2. Germline lookup yields CDR1 MNHNY and CDR2 SVGAGI (reference sequence). The CDR3 runs to 17 residues. The CDR3: CAGSYPTGTSGGYEQYF. The CDR3 DNA is TGTGCCGGCAGTTACCCGACCGGGACTAGCGGGGGTTACGAGCAGTACTTC.

The chain carries TRBV6-5 and TRBJ1-1, with D tentatively TRBD1 (5 bases). V was pared by 5 bases and J by 6 bases, with 13 bases between. Germline V gives CDR1 MNHEY, CDR2 SVGAGI. This CDR3 is 13 amino acids long. This CDR3 is CASSLGMGAEAFF. CDR3 DNA sequence: TGTGCCAGCAGTCTTGGGATGGGGGCTGAAGCTTTCTTT.

The chain carries TRBV10-3 and TRBJ2-7; the match to TRBD1 covers 7 bases. The ends lost 0 bases at V and 0 bases at J; junction bases unmatched: 8. Per germline, CDR1 ENHRY and CDR2 SYGVKD. The CDR3 sequence is 17 residues long. CDR3 in DNA: TGTGCCATCAGTGAGTCGGGGGACAGCTTCTTCTCCTACGAGCAGTACTTC. Translation: CAISESGDSFFSYEQYF.

J is TRBJ1-3 and V is TRBV7-2; D not certain. From germline, CDR1 is SGHTA and CDR2 FQGNSA. This CDR3 has 12 amino acids. With 4 bases removed from V and 9 bases from J, the gap between germline ends came to 10 bases. The CDR3 loop reads CASSYEAGTIYF. DNA of the CDR3: TGTGCCAGCAGCTATGAGGCGGGCACCATATATTTT.

The table lists this clonotype with a count of one. One end of the junction fails to match germline, which may point to a read error. The chain employs TRBV20-1 and TRBJ2-2, with a weak D call TRBD1 (7 bases). The CDR3 totals 16 residues. Germline V gives CDR1 DFQATT, CDR2 SNEGSKA (reference sequence). For the CDR3, the DNA is TGCAGTGCTAGGCGGGACAGTGAGATTTGGACCGGGGAGCGGTTTTTT. Translation: CSARRDSEIWTGERFF.

The sample holds a few counts of this clonotype. The rearrangement uses TRBV27 and TRBJ2-7, with D perhaps TRBD2 (5 bases). The CDR3 extends over 13 amino acids. Germline V lookup: CDR1 MNHEY, CDR2 SMNVEV (reference sequence). The V end lost 4 bases, the J end lost 3 bases, and 10 bases lay between the germline ends. In DNA form, the CDR3 reads TGTGCCAGCAGTTCCGGGGTAAACTACGAGCAGTACTTC. It specifies CASSSGVNYEQYF.

The chain uses TRBV5-1 and TRBJ2-1, with 7 bases lining up with TRBD2. V trimming: 3 bases; J trimming: 0 bases; junction bases outside the gene matches: 6. Germline V gene sequence: CDR1 SGHRS, CDR2 YFSETQ. This CDR3 has 16 residues. The CDR3: CASSWGAGSSYNEQFF. In DNA form, the CDR3 reads TGCGCCAGCAGCTGGGGAGCGGGGAGCTCCTACAATGAGCAGTTCTTC. The whole variable domain, remainder taken from reference TRBV5-1 and TRBJ2-1, is KAGVTQTPRYLIKTRGQQVTLSCSPISGHRSVSWYQQTPGQGLQFLFEYFSETQRNKGNFPGRFSGRQFSNSRSEMNVSTLELGDSALYLCASSWGAGSSYNEQFFGPGTRLTVL.

This clonotype came up a few times. CDR3: CASRGRQGEKLFF. The CDR3 bases are TGTGCCAGCAGGGGAAGACAGGGTGAAAAACTGTTTTTT. The V and J genes are TRBV12-3 or TRBV12-4 and TRBJ1-4, with 7 bases fitting TRBD1. J was trimmed by 7 bases and V by 6 bases; bases with no gene match: 5. This CDR3 contains 13 residues.

This chain connects TRBV27 to TRBJ2-7, with 8 bases aligning to TRBD1. CDR3 length equals 15 residues. Per the germline V gene, CDR1 is MNHEY and CDR2 is SMNVEV (reference sequence). Germline trimming cut 1 base from V and 3 bases from J; bases unmatched to any gene: 5. DNA for the CDR3: TGTGCCAGCAGTTTATTCAGGGGGCGCGACTACGAGCAGTACTTC. Translating gives CASSLFRGRDYEQYF.

This clonotype was observed a few times. This sequence joins TRBV7-2 and TRBJ2-1, with D hard to call. This CDR3 has 13 residues. Trimming shortened V by 5 bases and J by 4 bases, and 9 bases separated the two germline ends. The germline gives CDR1 SGHTA, CDR2 FQGNSA. CDR3 sequence reads: CASSGRKYNEQFF. DNA for the CDR3: TGTGCCAGCAGCGGAAGAAAATACAATGAGCAGTTCTTC.

This clonotype was counted many times. The chain is built from TRBV7-9 and TRBJ2-1; D is perhaps TRBD1 or TRBD2 (5 bases each). The V end lost 10 bases, the J end lost 4 bases, and 20 bases lay between the germline ends. This CDR3 is 15 amino acids long. From germline, CDR1 is SEHNR and CDR2 FQNEAQ (reference sequence). CDR3 sequence reads: CAISSPGTDYNEQFF. The CDR3 nucleotides are TGTGCCATCTCATCTCCCGGGACCGATTACAATGAGCAGTTCTTC.

The chain joins TRBV6-5 to TRBJ2-2, with D possibly matching TRBD1 (5 bases). The V and J ends lost 2 bases and 4 bases respectively, with 14 bases between them. Looked up from germline, CDR1 is MNHEY and CDR2 is SVGAGI. This CDR3 contains 16 residues. DNA for the CDR3: TGTGCCAGCAGTTACGAACCTCGGACACTCACCGGGGAGCTGTTTTTT. As protein: CASSYEPRTLTGELFF.

This chain links TRBV27 with TRBJ2-7; the match to TRBD2 covers 10 bases. There are 13 residues in the CDR3. J lost 12 bases, V lost 3 bases, and 8 bases had no gene match. From germline, CDR1 is MNHEY and CDR2 SMNVEV (reference sequence). The CDR3 DNA sequence: TGTGCCAGCAGTTTGGCTGATCGGACTAGCGGGTACTTC. The encoded protein is CASSLADRTSGYF.

In its sample, this clonotype was seen a few times. The chain is built from TRBV6-1 and TRBJ1-3; D is unresolved. The CDR3 sequence is 14 residues long. Germline-derived CDR1 and CDR2 are MNHNS and SASEGT. V lost 6 bases and J 4 bases, leaving 13 bases between the germline ends. The DNA for the CDR3 is TGTGCCAGCAGGACGAGAGCGTCGGGAAACACCATATATTTT. It yields the protein CASRTRASGNTIYF.

This clonotype was counted between two and nine times. The V gene is TRBV6-4, the J gene TRBJ2-2; D is unresolved. V was trimmed by 4 bases and J by 2 bases, leaving 5 bases between them. In germline, CDR1 is MRHNA, CDR2 SNTAGT. The CDR3 is made up of 13 amino acids. CDR3 nucleotide sequence: TGTGCCAGCAGTGTCACAAACACCGGGGAGCTGTTTTTT. As protein: CASSVTNTGELFF.